These 31 T cell receptor beta chains were all obtained from the same sample, sequenced in a study of Ad26.COV2.S vaccination and SARS-CoV-2 variants. Clones were read by immunoSEQ multiplex PCR, and TCRdb kept only the in-frame ones, dropping some. The table lists about 680,000 clones, 89% of them singletons. Treatment defined: 15 to 20 received Ad26.COV2.S at low or high dose, single or two shots; 5 received placebo; per-sample allocation not given. Collection of samples fell on day 63 after the first vaccine or placebo injection. Source: peripheral blood, taken in a trial of Ad26.COV2.S vaccine versus placebo. Every receptor here comes from a person aged 18-60 years who received the Ad26.COV2.S COVID-19 vaccine or a placebo.

The J gene is TRBJ1-2, the V gene TRBV9; 7 nucleotides line up with TRBD1. V lost 4 bases, J lost 11 bases, and 5 bases stayed unmatched. Germline CDR1 reads SGDLS; CDR2 reads YYNGEE. The CDR3 has 11 residues. The CDR3 sequence is CASSLLGQYTF. Here the CDR3 DNA reads TGTGCCAGCAGCCTCCTGGGACAGTACACCTTC.

The V gene is TRBV19, the J gene TRBJ1-3; tentative D call: TRBD1 (5 bases). Looked up from germline, CDR1 is LNHDA and CDR2 is SQIVND (reference sequence). Deletions cut 5 bases from V and 4 bases from J, with 12 bases between. The CDR3 spans 14 residues. The CDR3, as DNA: TGTGCCAGTAGTGTGCGGGGGTTGGGAAACACCATATATTTT. Translated: CASSVRGLGNTIYF. The entire variable domain, with the rest obtained from reference TRBV19 and TRBJ1-3, is as follows: DGGITQSPKYLFRKEGQNVTLSCEQNLNHDAMYWYRQDPGQGLRLIYYSQIVNDFQKGDIAEGYSVSREKKESFPLTVTSAQKNPTAFYLCASSVRGLGNTIYFGEGSWLTVV.

This clone was counted a single time. The chain uses TRBV6-4 and TRBJ2-1; 10 positions match TRBD2. Trimming cost V 3 bases and J 8 bases; bases outside gene matches: 13. Germline V gives CDR1 MRHNA, CDR2 SNTAGT. The CDR3 runs to 17 residues. This CDR3 reads CASSERASGGFGDEQFF. The CDR3 DNA follows: TGTGCCAGCAGTGAGCGGGCTAGCGGGGGTTTCGGGGATGAGCAGTTCTTC.

The chain combines TRBV5-1 with TRBJ2-1, with 9 bases lining up with TRBD2. V lost 5 bases, J lost 0 bases, and 6 bases stayed unmatched. The CDR3 sequence is 16 residues long. CDR1 and CDR2 (germline): SGHRS, YFSETQ. CDR3: CASRSSGGSSYNEQFF. DNA of the CDR3: TGCGCCAGCAGATCGAGCGGGGGGAGCTCCTACAATGAGCAGTTCTTC.

The J gene is TRBJ2-5, the V gene TRBV6-6; 7 bases line up with TRBD1. In germline, CDR1 is MNHNY, CDR2 SVGAGI (reference sequence). CDR3 length: 14 residues. Trimming removed 6 bases from V and 2 bases from J; junction bases left unmatched: 6. The CDR3: CASRDGTVQETQYF. The CDR3 DNA reads as TGTGCCAGCAGGGATGGGACAGTTCAAGAGACCCAGTACTTC.

This chain connects TRBV4-1 to TRBJ2-1; 8 nucleotides align to TRBD2. Germline V gene sequence: CDR1 MGHRA, CDR2 YSYEKL. Trimming took 1 base from V and 7 from J; bases not matched to a gene: 9. The CDR3 has 16 amino acids. The DNA for the CDR3 is TGCGCCAGCAGCCAAGTCCTCGGGGGGGCCAGGAATGAGCAGTTCTTC. It is translated as CASSQVLGGARNEQFF.

The chain is built from TRBV7-2 and TRBJ1-3; tentative D call: TRBD1 (5 bases). Germline-derived CDR1 and CDR2 are SGHTA and FQGNSA. The CDR3 spans 13 residues. V lost 7 bases and J lost 4, with 11 bases in between. CDR3 coding DNA: TGTGCCAGCACCCCGGGGGGAGGAAACACCATATATTTT. It is translated as CASTPGGGNTIYF.

The chain uses TRBV15 and TRBJ2-6, with 9 nucleotides matching TRBD1. CDR3 length: 18 amino acids. CDR1 LNHNV and CDR2 YYDKDF come from the germline V gene (reference sequence). V was pared by 3 bases and J by 3 bases, with 9 bases of the junction left unmatched. The CDR3 here is CATSSLGQGRFGANVLTF. CDR3 in DNA: TGTGCCACCAGCAGCCTGGGACAGGGTCGTTTTGGGGCCAACGTCCTGACTTTC. The full variable domain, rest sourced from reference TRBV15 and TRBJ2-6, is DAMVIQNPRYQVTQFGKPVTLSCSQTLNHNVMYWYQQKSSQAPKLLFHYYDKDFNNEADTPDNFQSRRPNTSFCFLDIRSPGLGDTAMYLCATSSLGQGRFGANVLTFGAGSRLTVL.

This chain uses TRBV7-3 with TRBJ1-1, with no clear D. V was cut by 5 bases and J by 0 bases, with 10 bases left in between. The CDR3 has 14 amino acids. Germline CDR1 SGHTA, CDR2 FQGTGA. Written as DNA, the CDR3 is TGTGCCAGCAGCCCGGACGGATTGAACACTGAAGCTTTCTTT. Its translation: CASSPDGLNTEAFF.

V and J are TRBV25-1 and TRBJ2-7; weak D call: TRBD1 (6 bases). The ends were cut back, 8 bases at V and 0 bases at J, with 17 bases in the middle. This CDR3 has 15 amino acids. From germline, CDR1 is MGHDK and CDR2 SYGVNS. The CDR3 sequence: CASSETGQPSYEQYF. The DNA of the CDR3 is TGTGCCAGCTCTGAAACAGGGCAGCCCTCCTACGAGCAGTACTTC.

This clone appeared a single time. The chain links TRBV3-1 (or the pseudogene TRBV3-2) to TRBJ1-6; D call uncertain. CDR3 size: 17 residues. The germline V and J ends were trimmed by 4 bases and 0 bases, with 13 bases remaining between them. Germline CDR1 LGHDT, CDR2 YNNKEL (reference sequence). In DNA, the CDR3 is TGTGCCAGCAGCCGTGATCTGGGCGCCTCCTATAATTCACCCCTCCACTTT. Protein product: CASSRDLGASYNSPLHF.

The chain uses TRBV18 and TRBJ2-3, with D perhaps matching TRBD1 (6 bases). Trimming pared 4 bases from V and 1 base from J, leaving 15 bases between. Germline assignment: CDR1 KGHSH and CDR2 LQKENI. This CDR3 region has 16 residues. The CDR3 is CASSQRDTGGTDTQYF. CDR3 bases: TGTGCCAGCTCACAACGGGACACAGGCGGCACAGATACGCAGTATTTT.

The V and J genes are TRBV2 and TRBJ1-2; D might be TRBD1 (5 bases). Germline loops: CDR1 SNHLY, CDR2 FYNNEI. This CDR3 has 14 amino acids. Trimming shortened V by 4 bases and J by 4 bases, and 13 bases separated the two germline ends. The CDR3 is CASSGDSLSYGYTF. CDR3 in DNA: TGTGCCAGCAGTGGCGACAGTCTTTCCTATGGCTACACCTTC.

This chain's CDR3 is CAWKGGDRVMNTEAFF. In DNA, the CDR3 is TGTGCCTGGAAGGGAGGGGACCGGGTCATGAACACTGAAGCTTTCTTT. The genes are TRBV30 and TRBJ1-1, with D tentatively TRBD1 (5 bases). CDR3 length equals 16 residues. CDR1 GTSNPN and CDR2 SVGIG come from the germline V gene (reference sequence). Trimming took off 4 bases at V and 0 bases at J, with 18 bases between the two ends.

The chain has TRBV5-1 and TRBJ2-3; 7 positions agree with TRBD1. The trim removed 5 bases at V and 4 bases at J, leaving 1 base unmatched. This CDR3 comprises 12 residues. CDR1 and CDR2 (germline): SGHRS, YFSETQ. The CDR3 sequence is CASRQGADTQYF. The CDR3 DNA reads as TGCGCCAGCAGGCAGGGGGCAGATACGCAGTATTTT.

This clone occurred a few times. The V and J genes are TRBV9 and TRBJ1-1; D gene unclear. The CDR3 sequence is 14 residues long. Deletions cut 4 bases from V and 0 bases from J, with 10 bases between. Per the germline V gene, CDR1 is SGDLS and CDR2 is YYNGEE. The CDR3 sequence is CASSSTLVNTEAFF. The CDR3 DNA is TGTGCCAGCAGCTCAACATTAGTGAACACTGAAGCTTTCTTT.

This chain uses TRBV24-1 with TRBJ1-2; TRBD1 matches at 8 bases. V was clipped by 1 base and J by 5 bases; unmatched bases: 2. This CDR3 spans 14 amino acids. CDR1 KGHDR and CDR2 SFDVKD come from the germline V gene. This CDR3 is CATSDFDRGYGYTF. The DNA for the CDR3 is TGTGCCACCAGTGATTTCGACAGGGGTTATGGCTACACCTTC.

The CDR3 DNA follows: TGTGCCAGCAGTTCCACAAGGGAAAAACTGTTTTTT. Translated, it gives CASSSTREKLFF. The chain employs TRBV6-6 and TRBJ1-4, with no clear D. Deletions cut 4 bases from V and 8 bases from J, with 8 bases between. The CDR3 runs 12 residues. Per germline, CDR1 MNHNY and CDR2 SVGAGI (reference sequence).

This clone came up once. The chain is built from TRBV25-1 and TRBJ2-5; 11 nucleotides align to TRBD2. This CDR3 has 16 residues. CDR1 and CDR2 from the germline V gene are MGHDK and SYGVNS. Trimming cost V 0 bases and J 5 bases; bases outside gene matches: 5. Written as DNA, the CDR3 is TGTGCCAGCAGTGAATATGGTCTAGCGGGAGGTGAGACCCAGTACTTC. Its protein product is CASSEYGLAGGETQYF.

The chain recombines TRBV19 with TRBJ2-7; D is uncertain. Trimming pared 1 base from V and 5 bases from J, leaving 3 bases between. CDR3 length: 11 residues. Germline CDR1 is LNHDA and CDR2 is SQIVND (reference sequence). Here the CDR3 reads CASSIGNEQYF. Here the CDR3 DNA reads TGTGCCAGTAGTATAGGAAACGAGCAGTACTTC. The whole variable domain, filled in from reference TRBV19 and TRBJ2-7, reads DGGITQSPKYLFRKEGQNVTLSCEQNLNHDAMYWYRQDPGQGLRLIYYSQIVNDFQKGDIAEGYSVSREKKESFPLTVTSAQKNPTAFYLCASSIGNEQYFGPGTRLTVT.

This clone was observed a few times. Other nucleotide sequences in the sample specify the same CDR3. The V gene is TRBV5-1, the J gene TRBJ2-2; D is undetermined. This CDR3 comprises 13 residues. Germline-derived CDR1 and CDR2 are SGHRS and YFSETQ. The V and J ends lost 1 base and 5 bases respectively, with 6 bases between them. The CDR3 DNA is TGCGCCAGCAGCTTGCAAGGTACCGGGGAGCTGTTTTTT. It encodes CASSLQGTGELFF. The complete variable domain, with remaining parts taken from reference TRBV5-1 and TRBJ2-2, reads KAGVTQTPRYLIKTRGQQVTLSCSPISGHRSVSWYQQTPGQGLQFLFEYFSETQRNKGNFPGRFSGRQFSNSRSEMNVSTLELGDSALYLCASSLQGTGELFFGEGSRLTVL.

V is TRBV6-5 and J is TRBJ2-3, with D possibly being TRBD1 (5 bases). The ends were cut back, 5 bases at V and 0 bases at J, with 12 bases in the middle. CDR3 length equals 15 residues. The germline V gene encodes CDR1 MNHEY and CDR2 SVGAGI. The DNA of the CDR3 is TGTGCCAGCAGTACGCGACAGACCAGCACAGATACGCAGTATTTT. Amino acid sequence: CASSTRQTSTDTQYF.

The rearrangement uses TRBV5-4 and TRBJ2-7; D remains ambiguous. Germline CDR1 SGHNT, CDR2 YYREEE (reference sequence). Deletions cut 4 bases from V and 4 bases from J, with 12 bases between. The CDR3 extends over 13 amino acids. The CDR3 bases are TGTGCCAGCAGCCTCGACAACGGGTACGAGCAGTACTTC. Its protein is CASSLDNGYEQYF.

The chain carries TRBV7-2 and TRBJ2-1; TRBD2 agrees at 12 bases. Germline CDR1 is SGHTA and CDR2 is FQGNSA. The junction had 10 bases not matched to a gene; V was cut back by 5 bases and J by 8 bases. The CDR3 is 16 residues long. CDR3 bases: TGTGCCAGCAGCCCGGGACTAGCGGGTTCCATCGATGAGCAGTTCTTC. Its protein product is CASSPGLAGSIDEQFF. Filled out from reference TRBV7-2 and TRBJ2-1, the complete variable domain reads GAGVSQSPSNKVTEKGKDVELRCDPISGHTALYWYRQSLGQGLEFLIYFQGNSAPDKSGLPSDRFSAERTGGSVSTLTIQRTQQEDSAVYLCASSPGLAGSIDEQFFGPGTRLTVL.

This clone was seen a handful of times. The rearrangement joins TRBV6-5 to TRBJ1-4; TRBD1 is a possible D gene (6 bases). The length of the CDR3 is 14 residues. The germline V and J ends were trimmed by 6 bases and 8 bases, with 16 bases remaining between them. Germline CDR1 and CDR2: MNHEY and SVGAGI. The CDR3, as DNA: TGTGCCAGCAGACAGACCGGGACAAACGAAAAACTGTTTTTT. Protein: CASRQTGTNEKLFF.

This clone has at least ten counts. Within the sample, other DNA sequences also encode this same CDR3. The genes are TRBV5-1 and TRBJ2-1; TRBD2 aligns across 11 bases. With 4 bases clipped from V and 3 bases from J, the junction kept 0 bases outside the gene matches. This CDR3 comprises 14 residues. Germline CDR1 is SGHRS and CDR2 is YFSETQ. CDR3 in amino acids: CASSGTSGYNEQFF. CDR3 coding DNA: TGCGCCAGCAGCGGGACTAGCGGCTACAATGAGCAGTTCTTC.

V gene TRBV15 combines with J gene TRBJ2-5; the D call may be TRBD1 or TRBD2 (6 bases each). V was shortened by 3 bases and J by 1 base, with 15 bases between the two germline ends. The CDR3 is made up of 16 amino acids. Germline-derived CDR1 and CDR2 are LNHNV and YYDKDF (reference sequence). The CDR3 protein is CATSRGGQGGQETQYF. The CDR3 DNA reads TGTGCCACCAGCAGGGGGGGCCAGGGTGGCCAAGAGACCCAGTACTTC.

V gene TRBV11-3 combines with J gene TRBJ2-7; 10 bases agree with TRBD1. After removal of 5 bases from V and 4 bases from J, the junction contained 5 bases not matched to a gene. This CDR3 is 14 amino acids long. Germline V lookup: CDR1 SGHNT, CDR2 YENEEA. CDR3 DNA sequence: TGTGCCAGCAGCCCGGACAGGGGGTCTTACGAGCAGTACTTC. Its protein is CASSPDRGSYEQYF.

This clone has just a few counts. The chain is built from TRBV24-1 and TRBJ2-1, with unresolved D. V shed 1 base and J shed 0 bases, with 12 bases lying between them. The length of the CDR3 is 17 residues. CDR1 and CDR2 (germline): KGHDR, SFDVKD. The CDR3 loop reads CATSDFPPRGSYNEQFF. The CDR3 coding sequence is TGTGCCACCAGTGATTTTCCCCCCAGAGGCTCCTACAATGAGCAGTTCTTC.

A single count supports this clone. This chain links TRBV24-1 with TRBJ2-3; 15 nucleotides match TRBD2. CDR1 is KGHDR and CDR2 is SFDVKD in the germline V gene. There are 18 residues in the CDR3. J lost 2 bases, V lost 4 bases, and 6 bases had no gene match. CDR3 sequence reads: CATSDGTSGGSSTDTQYF. CDR3 DNA: TGTGCCACCAGTGACGGGACTAGCGGGGGGAGTTCCACAGATACGCAGTATTTT.

The J gene is TRBJ2-3, the V gene TRBV7-9; 7 bases are a match to TRBD1. There are 16 residues in the CDR3. V lost 5 bases, J lost 3 bases, and 11 bases stayed unmatched. Germline CDR1 reads SEHNR; CDR2 reads FQNEAQ (reference sequence). The CDR3: CASSHDLTGWTDTQYF. The CDR3, as DNA: TGTGCCAGCAGCCATGACTTGACAGGGTGGACAGATACGCAGTATTTT.